Detailed here is one T cell receptor beta chain. The sample is drawn from a study of long-term antiretroviral therapy in people with HIV. Version v3.0 of the immunoSEQ assay ran at survey level. Assay used: immunoSEQ multiplex PCR; TCRdb lists only in-frame clones, some missing. The table has 8,500 to 10,000 clones, 70% to 80% seen once. This material consisted of unsorted PBMCs, taken 0.4 years before starting antiretroviral therapy. The TCR originated in a man between 25 and 39 years old with HIV.

The CDR3 protein is CASSAGGQETQYF. CDR3 sequence (DNA): TGTGCCAGCAGTGCTGGGGGTCAAGAGACCCAGTACTTC. J is TRBJ2-5 and V is TRBV6-1; D possibly matches TRBD1 or TRBD2 (5 bases each). CDR1 MNHNS and CDR2 SASEGT come from the germline V gene. The CDR3 spans 13 residues. V was shortened by 4 bases and J by 2 bases, with 8 bases between the two germline ends.